This TCR beta chain is drawn from a study of identical twins' blood T cells. Germline V gives CDR1 MGHDK, CDR2 SYGVNS. This CDR3 region has 11 residues. Trimming stripped 1 base from V and 10 bases from J, with 6 bases between. From the 5' RACE reads, TCRdb called clonotypes with MiXCR, one entry per CDR3 protein. The table records around 380,000 distinct CDR3 sequences, about 28% of them present only once. This TCR was recovered from a woman aged 18 to 55 in good health. Source material: PBMCs. The chain has TRBV25-1 and TRBJ2-3; the D gene is possibly TRBD2 (6 bases). CDR3 amino acids: CASSEWEAQYF. As DNA, the CDR3 is TGTGCCAGCAGTGAATGGGAGGCGCAGTATTTT.